This TCR beta chain was recovered during a study of CD8+CD57+ T cells in acquired aplastic anemia. Notes on the study in general: Between patients and controls, CD8+ Simpson's diversity did not vary significantly.

This clonotype was observed at least ten times. The antigen is unknown. In germline, CDR1 is SGHVS, CDR2 FNYEAQ. V was pared by 2 bases and J by 7 bases, with 9 bases of the junction left unmatched. The CDR3 is 17 amino acids. The study profiled TCR beta VDJ and CDR3 using genomic DNA as template. TCRdb re-called the reads through MiXCR, storing one row per CDR3 protein. This table holds 120,000 or so distinct CDR3 sequences, 48% found once. Sequencing was done on a sample of sorted CD4+, CD8+, or CD8+CD57+ T cells (not recorded which) from PBMCs. The chain links TRBV7-6 to TRBJ2-1; 12 bases fit TRBD2. This receptor was taken from a human donor in good health, serving as a control. Here the CDR3 reads CASSLSASGGGVNEQFF. The CDR3 region has the DNA TGTGCCAGCAGCTTAAGTGCTAGCGGGGGGGGAGTAAATGAGCAGTTCTTC.